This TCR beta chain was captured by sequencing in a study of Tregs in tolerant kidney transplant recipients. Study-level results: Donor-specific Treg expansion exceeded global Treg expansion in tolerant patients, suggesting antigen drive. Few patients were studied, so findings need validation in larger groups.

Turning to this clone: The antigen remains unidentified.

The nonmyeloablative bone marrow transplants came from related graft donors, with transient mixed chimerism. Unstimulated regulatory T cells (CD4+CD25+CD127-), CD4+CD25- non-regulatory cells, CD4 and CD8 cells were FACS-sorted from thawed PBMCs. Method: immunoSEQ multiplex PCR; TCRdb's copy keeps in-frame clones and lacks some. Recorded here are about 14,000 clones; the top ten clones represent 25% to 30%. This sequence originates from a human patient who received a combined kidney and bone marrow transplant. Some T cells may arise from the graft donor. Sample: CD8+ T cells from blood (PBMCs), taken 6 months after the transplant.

Incomplete CDR3 DNA: TGCAGCGTGCTGGACAGCCGACAAGACTACGAG. It specifies CSVLDSRQDYE. The full CDR3 protein is CSVLDSRQDYEQYF. V is TRBV29-1 and J is TRBJ2-7; the D gene is possibly TRBD1 (6 bases). The sequence runs out 3 residues before the end of the CDR3; the remainder is reconstructed from the germline J gene. The CDR3 is made up of 14 amino acids. CDR1 and CDR2 from the germline V gene are SQVTM and ANQGSEA. V gave up 6 bases and J gave up 3 bases, with 18 bases separating them.